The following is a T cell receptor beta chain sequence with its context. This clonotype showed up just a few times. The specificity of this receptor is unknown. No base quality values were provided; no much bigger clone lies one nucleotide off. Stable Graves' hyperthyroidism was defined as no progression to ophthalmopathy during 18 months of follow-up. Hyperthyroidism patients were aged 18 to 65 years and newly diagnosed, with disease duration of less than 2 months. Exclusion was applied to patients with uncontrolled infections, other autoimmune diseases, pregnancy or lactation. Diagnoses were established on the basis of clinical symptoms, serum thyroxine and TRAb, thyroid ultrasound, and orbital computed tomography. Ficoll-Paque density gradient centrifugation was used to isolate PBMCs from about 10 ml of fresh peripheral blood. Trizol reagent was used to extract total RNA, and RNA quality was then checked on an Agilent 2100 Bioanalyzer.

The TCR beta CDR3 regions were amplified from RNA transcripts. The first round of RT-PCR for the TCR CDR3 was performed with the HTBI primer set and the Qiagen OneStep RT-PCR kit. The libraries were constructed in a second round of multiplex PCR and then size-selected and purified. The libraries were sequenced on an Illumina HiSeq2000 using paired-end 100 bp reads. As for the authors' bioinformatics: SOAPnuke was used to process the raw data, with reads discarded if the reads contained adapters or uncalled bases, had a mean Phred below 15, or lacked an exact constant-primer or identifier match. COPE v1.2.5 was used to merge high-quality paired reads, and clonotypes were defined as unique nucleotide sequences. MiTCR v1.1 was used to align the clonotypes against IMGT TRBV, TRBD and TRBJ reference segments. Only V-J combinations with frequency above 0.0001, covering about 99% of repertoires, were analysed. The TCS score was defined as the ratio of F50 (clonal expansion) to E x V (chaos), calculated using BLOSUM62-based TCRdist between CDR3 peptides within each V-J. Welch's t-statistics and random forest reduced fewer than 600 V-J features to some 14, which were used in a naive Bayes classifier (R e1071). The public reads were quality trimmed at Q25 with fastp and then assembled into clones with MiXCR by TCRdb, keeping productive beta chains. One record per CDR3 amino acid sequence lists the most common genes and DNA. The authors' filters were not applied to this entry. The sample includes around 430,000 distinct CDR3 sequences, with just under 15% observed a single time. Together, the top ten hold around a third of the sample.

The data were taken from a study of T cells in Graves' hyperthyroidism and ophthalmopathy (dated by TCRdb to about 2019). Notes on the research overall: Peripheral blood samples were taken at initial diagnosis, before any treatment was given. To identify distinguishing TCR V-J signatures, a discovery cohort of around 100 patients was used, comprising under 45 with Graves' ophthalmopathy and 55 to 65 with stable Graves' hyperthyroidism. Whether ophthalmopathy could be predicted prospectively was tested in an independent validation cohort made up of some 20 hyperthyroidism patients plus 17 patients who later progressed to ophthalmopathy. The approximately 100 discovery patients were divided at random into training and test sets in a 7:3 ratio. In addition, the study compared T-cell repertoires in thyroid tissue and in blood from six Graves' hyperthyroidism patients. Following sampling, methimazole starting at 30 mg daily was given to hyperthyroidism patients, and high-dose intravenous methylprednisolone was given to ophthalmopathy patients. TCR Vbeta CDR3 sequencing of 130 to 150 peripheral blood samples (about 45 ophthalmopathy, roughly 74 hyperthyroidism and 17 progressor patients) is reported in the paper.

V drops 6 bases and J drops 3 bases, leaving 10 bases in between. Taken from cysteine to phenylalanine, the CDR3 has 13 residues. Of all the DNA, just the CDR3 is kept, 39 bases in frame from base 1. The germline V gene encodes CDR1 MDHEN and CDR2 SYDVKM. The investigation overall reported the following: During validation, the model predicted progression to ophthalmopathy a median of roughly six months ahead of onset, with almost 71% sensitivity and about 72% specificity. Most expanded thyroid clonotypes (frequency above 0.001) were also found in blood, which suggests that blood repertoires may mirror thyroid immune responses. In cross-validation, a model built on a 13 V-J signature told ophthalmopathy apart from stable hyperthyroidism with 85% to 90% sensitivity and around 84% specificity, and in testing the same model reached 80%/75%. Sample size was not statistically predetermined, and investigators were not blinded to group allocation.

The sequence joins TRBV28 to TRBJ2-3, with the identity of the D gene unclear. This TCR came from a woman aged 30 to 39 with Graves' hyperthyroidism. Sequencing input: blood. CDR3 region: CASRATGTDTQYF. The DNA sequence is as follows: TGTGCCAGCAGGGCGACTGGAACAGATACGCAGTATTTT.